A selection of T cell receptor beta chains follows, all from one sample in a study of T cell responses to AZD1222 COVID-19 vaccine. TCRdb's copy holds only in-frame clones and misses some; the assay was immunoSEQ multiplex PCR. The sample shows under 150,000 clones, about nine tenths of them seen only once. The material was peripheral blood, obtained 28 days after the second AZD1222 dose. These receptors originate from an adult who received the AZD1222 COVID-19 vaccine. Both conserved end residues are part of each CDR3. The order of the fields is clone size, J gene, V gene, D gene, CDR3 protein, CDR3 DNA. The D gene is left open where the match is weak. Where a row states a size, it is once, few, many or the class of an expanded clone; other rows omit it.

- TRBJ1-2 TRBV7-9 TRBD1 CASSFDRGTYGYTF TGTGCCAGCAGCTTTGACAGGGGGACCTATGGCTACACCTTC
- TRBJ1-2 TRBV28 TRBD1 CASSRQGGGYGYTF TGTGCCAGCAGTCGACAGGGAGGAGGATATGGCTACACCTTC
- TRBJ1-5 TRBV30 - CAWSVGDFEPQHF TGTGCCTGGAGTGTGGGGGACTTTGAGCCCCAGCATTTT
- TRBJ1-2 TRBV15 - CATSDRDRYTYGYTF TGTGCCACCAGCGACCGGGACCGATACACCTATGGCTACACCTTC
- TRBJ2-2 TRBV3-1/TRBV3-2 - CASSQAPGKKAGELFF TGTGCCAGCAGCCAAGCACCGGGAAAAAAGGCCGGGGAGCTGTTTTTT
- TRBJ1-1 TRBV12-3/TRBV12-4 TRBD1 CASTGQGRTEAFF TGTGCCAGCACGGGACAGGGGAGGACTGAAGCTTTCTTT
few TRBJ1-2 TRBV7-3 TRBD1 CASSLYPGGSYGYTF TGTGCCAGCAGCTTATATCCAGGGGGCAGCTATGGCTACACCTTC
few TRBJ2-2 TRBV7-3 - CASSLSWTEGELFF TGTGCCAGCAGCTTATCCTGGACCGAAGGGGAGCTGTTTTTT
- TRBJ2-6 TRBV3-1/TRBV3-2 - CASSHHGATRGRGSGANVLTF TGTGCCAGCAGCCATCACGGTGCAACCAGGGGAAGGGGCTCTGGGGCCAACGTCCTGACTTTC
- TRBJ1-4 TRBV4-2 - CASSQDFQNEKLFF TGTGCCAGCAGCCAAGATTTTCAGAATGAAAAACTGTTTTTT
- TRBJ1-2 TRBV20-1 TRBD1 CSASLDRALGYTF TGCAGTGCTAGTTTGGACAGGGCGTTAGGCTACACCTTC
- TRBJ2-7 TRBV7-8 TRBD1 CASSSGTGPYEQYF TGTGCCAGCAGCTCCGGGACAGGGCCCTACGAGCAGTACTTC
- TRBJ2-7 TRBV4-1 - CASSQERMSPYEQYF TGCGCCAGCAGCCAAGAGAGGATGTCCCCCTACGAGCAGTACTTC
- TRBJ1-1 TRBV2 TRBD1 CASSEGDRKALF TGTGCCAGCAGTGAAGGGGACAGGAAGGCCCTCTTT
- TRBJ2-5 TRBV6-6 - CASSLVEETQYF TGTGCCAGCAGTTTAGTGGAAGAGACCCAGTACTTC
- TRBJ1-4 TRBV5-1 - CASSLAGVLGEKLFF TGCGCCAGCAGCTTGGCTGGGGTTCTGGGGGAAAAACTGTTTTTT
few TRBJ1-3 TRBV10-3 TRBD1 CAISEGQGAGNTIYF TGTGCCATCAGTGAAGGTCAGGGGGCTGGAAACACCATATATTTT
- TRBJ1-1 TRBV28 - CASTQPRGRTEAFF TGTGCCAGCACCCAACCCAGGGGAAGGACTGAAGCTTTCTTT
- TRBJ2-2 TRBV20-1 TRBD2 CSASRPSPWRGGLGGELFF TGCAGTGCTAGTCGACCCTCCCCATGGCGGGGGGGCCTCGGCGGGGAGCTGTTTTTT
- TRBJ1-5 TRBV19 TRBD1 CASSGSGQGAGRPQHF TGTGCCAGTAGTGGATCGGGACAGGGGGCTGGGCGGCCCCAGCATTTT
- TRBJ2-1 TRBV5-4 TRBD2 CASSYGLAGYNEQFF TGTGCCAGCAGCTATGGACTAGCGGGATACAATGAGCAGTTCTTC
few TRBJ1-4 TRBV7-2 - CASSLDSTNEKLFF TGTGCCAGCAGCCTTGATTCAACTAATGAAAAACTGTTTTTT
- TRBJ2-5 TRBV5-8 - CASAGLTSHQDF TGTGCCAGCGCGGGACTCACGTCACACCAGGACTTC
few TRBJ1-4 TRBV2 TRBD1 CASSESWTGTNEKLFF TGTGCCAGCAGTGAATCTTGGACAGGGACTAATGAAAAACTGTTTTTT
- TRBJ1-4 TRBV30 TRBD1 CAWASDRGEKLFF TGTGCCTGGGCCTCGGACAGGGGTGAAAAACTGTTTTTT
- TRBJ1-4 TRBV7-7 TRBD1 CASSAGTGEGEKLFF TGTGCTAGCAGCGCCGGGACAGGGGAGGGTGAAAAACTGTTTTTT
- TRBJ2-2 TRBV4-3 - CASSQDTATNTGELFF TGCGCCAGCAGCCAAGATACAGCCACGAACACCGGGGAGCTGTTTTTT
- TRBJ2-3 TRBV13 TRBD2 CASSLGLVGSTQYF TGTGCCAGCAGCCTAGGACTAGTCGGTAGTACGCAGTATTTT
- TRBJ1-5 TRBV6-2/TRBV6-3 - CASSYGGPHNQPQHF TGTGCCAGCAGTTACGGGGGACCGCACAATCAGCCCCAGCATTTT
- TRBJ1-4 TRBV2 - CASTLLTREKLFF TGTGCCAGCACCCTATTAACGCGGGAAAAACTGTTTTTT
once TRBJ2-5 TRBV5-6 TRBD2 CASSSGPSGGETQYF TGTGCCAGCAGCTCAGGCCCTAGCGGGGGGGAGACCCAGTACTTC
- TRBJ1-4 TRBV7-9 - CASSFNPGTTNEKLFF TGTGCCAGCAGCTTCAACCCCGGGACAACTAATGAAAAACTGTTTTTT